This T cell receptor (beta chain) was sequenced in a study of control samples from healthy donors and cancer patients. Clones were sequenced by immunoSEQ multiplex PCR, and TCRdb holds only the in-frame ones, with some missing. The data hold approximately 210,000 clones, with 91% observed a single time. The V end was cut by 1 base, the J end by 1 base, with 7 bases between. Germline V gene lookup returns CDR1 SGHVS and CDR2 FQNEAQ. This CDR3 contains 14 residues. The rearrangement links TRBV7-8 to TRBJ1-1, with D uncertain. The clonotype was recovered from a man aged 25-40 years in good health. The sequencing input was blood. The CDR3 region has the DNA TGTGCCAGCAGCTTAGTGAGGCAGAACACTGAAGCTTTCTTT. As protein: CASSLVRQNTEAFF.